The T cell receptor (beta chain) under discussion was sequenced for a study of T cells in Graves' hyperthyroidism and ophthalmopathy. Researchers amplified the TCR beta CDR3 regions from RNA transcripts. Using the HTBI primer set, a first-round RT-PCR was run on the TCR CDR3. Each CDR3 protein gets one entry after TCRdb re-called the multiplex PCR reads with MiXCR. This table has 350,000 to 400,000 distinct CDR3 sequences, approximately 13% appearing once. The sequence was obtained from a woman aged 55 to 70 with Graves' hyperthyroidism. What was sequenced was blood.

In DNA form, the CDR3 reads TGTGCCAGCAGCCAAGCGTGGTACTACAATGAGCAGTTCTTC. Translating it yields CASSQAWYYNEQFF. The chain uses TRBV3-1 and TRBJ2-1, with no clear D. The CDR3 is made up of 14 amino acids. Trimming pared 1 base from V and 3 bases from J, leaving 7 bases between. CDR1 is LGHDT and CDR2 is YNNKEL in the germline V gene (reference sequence).